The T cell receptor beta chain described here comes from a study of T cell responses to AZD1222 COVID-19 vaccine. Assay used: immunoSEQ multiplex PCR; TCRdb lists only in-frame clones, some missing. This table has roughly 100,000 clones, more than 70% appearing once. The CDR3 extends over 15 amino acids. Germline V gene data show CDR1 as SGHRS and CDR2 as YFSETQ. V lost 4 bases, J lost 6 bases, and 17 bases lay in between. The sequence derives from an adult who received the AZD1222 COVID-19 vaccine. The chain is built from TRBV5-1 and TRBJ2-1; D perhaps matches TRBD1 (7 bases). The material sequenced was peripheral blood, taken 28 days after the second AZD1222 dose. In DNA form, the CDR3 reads TGCGCCAGCAGCCTCACAGGGGAGGTCTCCAATGAGCAGTTCTTC. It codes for CASSLTGEVSNEQFF.